The 30 T cell receptor beta chains presented below share a single source sample, sequenced in a study of blood T cells in healthy people across ages. The use of a sample-barcoded 5' primer and a J-beta primer mix characterized a second PCR of roughly 7 to 12 cycles. MiXCR, run by TCRdb on the 5' RACE reads, gives a single entry per CDR3 protein. In the table there are about 1.8 million distinct CDR3 sequences, about 50% of which are singletons. What was sequenced was blood. These receptors came from a woman in her thirties or forties in good health.

V usage is TRBV15 and J usage is TRBJ1-2, with TRBD1 matching 9 bases. Losses at the gene ends were 11 bases for V and 7 bases for J; bases not matched to a gene: 17. Germline CDR1 is LNHNV and CDR2 is YYDKDF (reference sequence). CDR3 length: 15 residues. The CDR3 DNA follows: TGTGCCGCCGCAGGGCTGGGACAGGGATTAGGTGGCTACACCTTC. This translates into CAAAGLGQGLGGYTF.

The chain uses TRBV20-1 and TRBJ2-3, with 7 bases lining up with TRBD2. In germline, CDR1 is DFQATT, CDR2 SNEGSKA (reference sequence). Germline trimming cut 3 bases from V and 6 bases from J; bases unmatched to any gene: 18. This CDR3 contains 17 residues. This chain's CDR3 is CSASGLVKNLRGDTQYF. The CDR3 region has the DNA TGCAGTGCTAGCGGACTAGTGAAAAATCTTCGGGGGGATACGCAGTATTTT.

The J gene is TRBJ1-2, the V gene TRBV4-2, with D perhaps TRBD1 (5 bases). The V end lost 1 base, the J end lost 2 bases, and 14 bases lay between the germline ends. The CDR3 consists of 16 residues. Germline loops: CDR1 LGHNA, CDR2 YNFKEQ. The CDR3 here is CASSQVKGQGNYGYTF. DNA of the CDR3: TGTGCCAGCAGCCAAGTGAAAGGGCAGGGCAACTATGGCTACACCTTC.

CDR3 in DNA: TGTGCCAGCAGCTTAACGGGACAGGGGGCTGCTGGGGCCAACGTCCTGACTTTC. Encoded protein: CASSLTGQGAAGANVLTF. The J gene is TRBJ2-6, the V gene TRBV7-3; 12 bases match TRBD1. With V trimmed by 0 bases and J by 2 bases, 2 bases remained unmatched. Germline values: CDR1 SGHTA, CDR2 FQGTGA. This CDR3 is 18 amino acids long.

This clonotype has only a few counts. The chain links TRBV4-2 to TRBJ1-2; the D gene is possibly TRBD1 (5 bases). CDR1 is LGHNA, CDR2 YNFKEQ, per germline. The CDR3 length is 15 residues. Trimming cost V 0 bases and J 2 bases, with 10 bases left between them. CDR3 nucleotides: TGTGCCAGCAGCCAAGATCGACAGCCCAACTATGGCTACACCTTC. Protein sequence: CASSQDRQPNYGYTF.

The V and J genes are TRBV20-1 and TRBJ2-7, with a weak D call TRBD2 (6 bases). Trimming shortened V by 3 bases and J by 6 bases, and 15 bases separated the two germline ends. CDR3 length equals 13 residues. The germline CDR1 and CDR2 sequences are DFQATT and SNEGSKA (reference sequence). The chain's CDR3 is CSASRQGGPEQYF. CDR3 bases: TGCAGTGCTAGCAGACAAGGAGGGCCCGAGCAGTACTTC.

The V call is TRBV24-1, the J call TRBJ2-5, with D unclear. This CDR3 comprises 10 residues. Germline CDR1 reads KGHDR; CDR2 reads SFDVKD. Trimming took off 9 bases at V and 5 bases at J, with 6 bases between the two ends. CDR3 sequence reads: CATPLETQYF. The CDR3 DNA reads as TGTGCCACCCCGTTGGAGACCCAGTACTTC.

The chain recombines TRBV5-1 with TRBJ1-1; a possible D gene is TRBD1 (5 bases). The V end was cut by 4 bases, the J end by 3 bases, with 25 bases between. CDR1 and CDR2 from the germline V gene are SGHRS and YFSETQ. The CDR3 runs to 18 residues. CDR3 coding DNA: TGCGCCAGCAGCCAAACCCAAATGCCCCGGACGACAGACACTGAAGCTTTCTTT. Amino acid sequence: CASSQTQMPRTTDTEAFF.

V is TRBV15 and J is TRBJ2-1, with 12 bases identical to TRBD2. The germline V gene encodes CDR1 LNHNV and CDR2 YYDKDF (reference sequence). V shed 3 bases, J shed 10 bases, and the junction held 7 bases outside the gene matches. The CDR3 consists of 15 residues. CDR3 in amino acids: CATSSPSGGAIEQFF. The CDR3 region has the DNA TGTGCCACCAGCAGCCCTAGCGGGGGGGCTATCGAGCAGTTCTTC.

Note on this clonotype: A junction end diverges from the germline sequence, so it may reflect a read error. The J gene is TRBJ2-6, the V gene TRBV6-1, with 11 bases fitting TRBD1. Germline V lookup: CDR1 MNHNS, CDR2 SASEGT. The CDR3 has 17 amino acids. Here the CDR3 reads CASSGTGGLAGANVLTF. The CDR3 coding sequence is TGTGCCAGCAGTGGGACAGGGGGCTTGGCTGGGGCCAATGTCCTGACTTTC.

This chain connects TRBV7-9 to TRBJ2-1; 9 nucleotides align to TRBD1. Per germline, CDR1 SEHNR and CDR2 FQNEAQ (reference sequence). This CDR3 has 14 residues. V lost 5 bases to trimming and J lost 9 bases; unmatched junction nucleotides: 8. The CDR3: CASSPTGTGIEQFF. The CDR3 region has the DNA TGTGCCAGCAGCCCAACCGGGACAGGGATTGAGCAGTTCTTC.

Worth noting for this clonotype: A much larger clone lies a single base off, so this may be a read error. This chain joins TRBV20-1 and TRBJ2-7, with 11 bases matching TRBD2. The CDR3 totals 15 residues. Germline V gene sequence: CDR1 DFQATT, CDR2 SNEGSKA (reference sequence). The ends lost 3 bases at V and 7 bases at J; junction bases unmatched: 11. The CDR3 nucleotides read TGCAGTGCTAGGGACCTAGCGGGGGGACTCAATGAGCAGTACTTC. Translation gives CSARDLAGGLNEQYF.

This clonotype was seen more than once but under ten times. The gene calls are TRBV28 and TRBJ2-7, with D unclear. This CDR3 has 14 amino acids. V was cut by 3 bases and J by 2 bases, with 11 bases left in between. Germline V lookup: CDR1 MDHEN, CDR2 SYDVKM. This CDR3 is CASSFPIATYEQYF. As DNA, the CDR3 is TGTGCCAGCAGTTTCCCCATTGCAACCTACGAGCAGTACTTC.

This clonotype was picked up one time. The J gene is TRBJ2-1, the V gene TRBV7-2; 12 nucleotides line up with TRBD2. This CDR3 is 18 amino acids long. Per the germline V gene, CDR1 is SGHTA and CDR2 is FQGNSA. The ends lost 2 bases at V and 7 bases at J; junction bases unmatched: 12. CDR3: CASSLRASGGANPNEQFF. CDR3 coding DNA: TGTGCCAGCAGCTTAAGGGCTAGCGGGGGGGCCAATCCAAATGAGCAGTTCTTC.

This rearrangement joins TRBV12-3 or TRBV12-4 to TRBJ1-5; 9 bases are shared with TRBD1. V was pared by 5 bases and J by 1 base, with 6 bases of the junction left unmatched. This CDR3 contains 16 residues. The CDR3 nucleotides are TGTGCCAGCAGTGCGACACAGGGGGCCAGCAATCAGCCCCAGCATTTT. Translating it yields CASSATQGASNQPQHF.

This clonotype has just a few counts. The V call is TRBV7-9, the J call TRBJ2-7, with D possibly called TRBD1 or TRBD2 (5 bases each). The CDR3 sequence is 12 residues long. With 3 bases removed from V and 5 bases from J, the gap between germline ends came to 8 bases. Germline values: CDR1 SEHNR, CDR2 FQNEAQ (reference sequence). DNA of the CDR3: TGTGCCAGCAGCTTTCGGGGCAACGAGCAGTACTTC. As protein: CASSFRGNEQYF.

With regard to this clonotype: Since a much larger clone is just one base distant, this may be a read error. In DNA form, the CDR3 reads TGCAGCGTTGAAAGGCGGGGGGTTGGCAATGAGCAGTTCTTC. Amino acids: CSVERRGVGNEQFF. V gene TRBV29-1 combines with J gene TRBJ2-1; 8 bases align to TRBD2. CDR1 and CDR2 (germline): SQVTM, ANQGSEA. J was trimmed by 6 bases and V by 2 bases; bases with no gene match: 6. The CDR3 spans 14 residues.

This rearrangement joins TRBV10-1 to TRBJ2-5, with no clear D. The CDR3 spans 12 residues. The germline gives CDR1 WNHNN, CDR2 SYGVQD (reference sequence). The V end was cut by 2 bases, the J end by 11 bases, with 12 bases between. CDR3 in amino acids: CASSEHSRAQYF. The CDR3 nucleotides read TGCGCCAGCAGTGAGCACTCGCGAGCGCAGTACTTC.

This CDR3 reads CAISQPQGNNEQFF. In DNA form, the CDR3 reads TGTGCCATCAGTCAACCGCAGGGCAACAATGAGCAGTTCTTC. This chain links TRBV10-3 with TRBJ2-1, with D possibly matching TRBD1 (5 bases). The length of the CDR3 is 14 residues. Germline assignment: CDR1 ENHRY and CDR2 SYGVKD. The ends were cut back, 5 bases at V and 5 bases at J, with 13 bases in the middle.

The rearrangement joins TRBV4-1 to TRBJ1-2; maybe TRBD1 (5 bases). Germline V gene lookup returns CDR1 MGHRA and CDR2 YSYEKL. V shed 4 bases and J shed 0 bases, with 15 bases lying between them. The CDR3 loop spans 16 amino acids. The CDR3 protein is CASSPFGGSSNYGYTF. CDR3 DNA: TGCGCCAGCAGCCCCTTCGGGGGGTCTTCTAACTATGGCTACACCTTC.

This rearrangement joins TRBV13 to TRBJ2-4; a possible D gene is TRBD1 (5 bases). The last part of the DNA fits TRBJ2-7 better; the J call may be wrong. The CDR3 has 15 residues. Per germline, CDR1 PRHDT and CDR2 FYEKMQ (reference sequence). The CDR3 loop reads CASSPPQGKTYEQYF. CDR3 bases: TGTGCCAGCAGCCCCCCCCAGGGAAAGACCTACGAGCAGTACTTC.

The genes are TRBV6-6 and TRBJ1-1; TRBD1 might be the D (5 bases). V lost 7 bases and J 4 bases, leaving 16 bases between the germline ends. Germline CDR1 and CDR2: MNHNY and SVGAGI (reference sequence). The CDR3 totals 14 residues. This chain's CDR3 is CASKSGVSGTEAFF. In DNA form, the CDR3 reads TGTGCCAGCAAGTCGGGGGTATCGGGCACTGAAGCTTTCTTT.

This clonotype was counted a few times. The rearrangement links TRBV29-1 to TRBJ2-7; D perhaps matches TRBD1 (6 bases). The CDR3 extends over 18 amino acids. The germline CDR1 and CDR2 sequences are SQVTM and ANQGSEA. Trimming stripped 6 bases from V and 2 bases from J, with 29 bases between. The CDR3 sequence: CSVALVTGSLLTPYEQYF. The CDR3 DNA reads TGCAGCGTCGCATTGGTAACAGGGTCGCTCTTAACCCCCTACGAGCAGTACTTC.

The table lists this clonotype with many counts. The J gene is TRBJ2-5, the V gene TRBV29-1, with unresolved D. Germline V CDR1 and CDR2: SQVTM, ANQGSEA. V dropped 3 bases and J dropped 4 bases, with 12 bases sitting between them. The CDR3 loop spans 13 amino acids. CDR3 residues: CSVDGTVGETQYF. The CDR3 DNA sequence: TGCAGCGTTGATGGAACTGTCGGAGAGACCCAGTACTTC. The whole variable domain, filled in from reference TRBV29-1 and TRBJ2-5, reads SAVISQKPSRDICQRGTSLTIQCQVDSQVTMMFWYRQQPGQSLTLIATANQGSEATYESGFVIDKFPISRPNLTFSTLTVSNMSPEDSSIYLCSVDGTVGETQYFGPGTRLLVL.

The chain carries TRBV10-3 and TRBJ2-1; 8 bases map to TRBD1. Germline V CDR1 and CDR2: ENHRY, SYGVKD. CDR3 length: 16 residues. Trimming removed 3 bases from V and 4 bases from J; junction bases left unmatched: 8. CDR3 nucleotides: TGTGCCATCAGTGATTCAGGTCAGGGGGCTTACAATGAGCAGTTCTTC. It encodes CAISDSGQGAYNEQFF.

J is TRBJ1-5 and V is TRBV7-2; TRBD1 is a possible D gene (6 bases). The CDR3 is made up of 16 amino acids. V was clipped by 2 bases and J by 1 base, with 12 bases between them. Germline values: CDR1 SGHTA, CDR2 FQGNSA. The CDR3 loop is CASSLSTGWSNQPQHF. CDR3 sequence (DNA): TGTGCCAGCAGCTTATCCACAGGGTGGAGCAATCAGCCCCAGCATTTT.

Written as DNA, the CDR3 is TGTGCCAGCAGTCCCCAAGGACTACGGGCCAACGTCCTGACTTTC. Its protein is CASSPQGLRANVLTF. This chain uses TRBV6-2 or TRBV6-3 with TRBJ2-6; D might be TRBD2 (6 bases). This CDR3 contains 15 residues. Per germline, CDR1 MNHEY and CDR2 SVGEGT. Trimming left V 5 bases short and J 5 bases short, with 13 bases between.

V and J are TRBV20-1 and TRBJ2-2; D may be TRBD1 (6 bases). Germline CDR1 is DFQATT and CDR2 is SNEGSKA (reference sequence). CDR3 size: 13 residues. The CDR3 reads CSSNRENTGELFF. As DNA, the CDR3 is TGCAGCTCAAACAGGGAGAACACCGGGGAGCTGTTTTTT.

V and J are TRBV27 and TRBJ1-2, with 7 bases lining up with TRBD1. V shed 7 bases, J shed 4 bases, and the junction held 9 bases outside the gene matches. Germline loops: CDR1 MNHEY, CDR2 SMNVEV (reference sequence). The CDR3 sequence is 14 residues long. CDR3 bases: TGTGCCAGCAAGTTTGGGGGACAGACCTATGGCTACACCTTC. Translation gives CASKFGGQTYGYTF.

The chain couples TRBV20-1 to TRBJ2-3, with D unclear. The V gene's germline CDR1 is DFQATT and CDR2 SNEGSKA (reference sequence). The CDR3 spans 15 residues. The V end was cut by 6 bases, the J end by 0 bases, with 16 bases between. CDR3 coding DNA: TGCAGTGCCAATCGTCGGAGCGCTAGCACAGATACGCAGTATTTT. The encoded protein is CSANRRSASTDTQYF.